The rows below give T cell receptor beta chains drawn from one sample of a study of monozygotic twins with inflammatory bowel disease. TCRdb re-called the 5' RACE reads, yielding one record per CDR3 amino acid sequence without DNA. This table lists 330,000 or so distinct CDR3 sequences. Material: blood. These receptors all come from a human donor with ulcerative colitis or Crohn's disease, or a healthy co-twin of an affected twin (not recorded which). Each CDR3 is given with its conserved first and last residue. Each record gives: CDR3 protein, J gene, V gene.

CDR3 protein: CASSLPGGLQADTQYF
J gene: TRBJ2-3
V gene: TRBV5-6

CDR3 protein: CSASKGQGTSYEQYF
J gene: TRBJ2-7
V gene: TRBV20-1

CDR3 protein: CASSANRESRTGELFF
J gene: TRBJ2-2
V gene: TRBV5-1

CDR3 protein: CASSSPRLADTQYF
J gene: TRBJ2-3
V gene: TRBV7-2

CDR3 protein: CSAAKYNEQFF
J gene: TRBJ2-1
V gene: TRBV20-1

CDR3 protein: CASSESGSLSTEAFF
J gene: TRBJ1-1
V gene: TRBV6-2/TRBV6-3

CDR3 protein: CASSLDLAGTTGQYF
J gene: TRBJ2-7
V gene: TRBV7-2

CDR3 protein: CASSPGSEYEQYF
J gene: TRBJ2-7
V gene: TRBV5-1

CDR3 protein: CSARRRDLNTEAFF
J gene: TRBJ1-1
V gene: TRBV20-1

CDR3 protein: CASGDTSGPGGYSPLHF
J gene: TRBJ1-6
V gene: TRBV12-3/TRBV12-4

CDR3 protein: CASGRDRGPLGLSGANVLTF
J gene: TRBJ2-6
V gene: TRBV21-1

CDR3 protein: CSTGEDYGYTF
J gene: TRBJ1-2
V gene: TRBV29-1

CDR3 protein: CASSLGTSGTQYF
J gene: TRBJ2-3
V gene: TRBV7-2

CDR3 protein: CASSFSGGINEQFF
J gene: TRBJ2-1
V gene: TRBV5-1

CDR3 protein: CASRRGTSGESYNEQFF
J gene: TRBJ2-1
V gene: TRBV3-1

CDR3 protein: CASKQRGLYNEQFF
J gene: TRBJ2-1
V gene: TRBV27

CDR3 protein: CASSQDLIQPQHF
J gene: TRBJ1-5
V gene: TRBV3-1

CDR3 protein: CASSPAQGNPVEAFF
J gene: TRBJ1-1
V gene: TRBV5-1

CDR3 protein: CASSVHPRDGYTF
J gene: TRBJ1-2
V gene: TRBV9

CDR3 protein: CASSLERATEAFF
J gene: TRBJ1-1
V gene: TRBV5-1

CDR3 protein: CSVGLAENEQFF
J gene: TRBJ2-1
V gene: TRBV29-1

CDR3 protein: CSVEGYPLRGGNNEQFF
J gene: TRBJ2-1
V gene: TRBV29-1

CDR3 protein: CASSLGLAGREQFF
J gene: TRBJ2-1
V gene: TRBV5-6

CDR3 protein: CASRQPGFYEQYF
J gene: TRBJ2-7
V gene: TRBV5-1

CDR3 protein: CASTPGGLAGFQFF
J gene: TRBJ2-1
V gene: TRBV19

CDR3 protein: CASSQTGNNSPLHF
J gene: TRBJ1-6
V gene: TRBV7-9

CDR3 protein: CASTAGDEYNEQFF
J gene: TRBJ2-1
V gene: TRBV25-1

CDR3 protein: CASSLAADTEAFF
J gene: TRBJ1-1
V gene: TRBV11-2

CDR3 protein: CSVNSLSPGQYF
J gene: TRBJ2-7
V gene: TRBV20-1

CDR3 protein: CASSSRGLVRHNEQFF
J gene: TRBJ2-1
V gene: TRBV13

CDR3 protein: CASSLVGQKFSYEQYF
J gene: TRBJ2-7
V gene: TRBV5-1

CDR3 protein: CATSRGSPLYGYTF
J gene: TRBJ1-2
V gene: TRBV15

CDR3 protein: CATSDLGPPGGDYNEQFF
J gene: TRBJ2-1
V gene: TRBV24-1

CDR3 protein: CASSPWTGPDYEQFF
J gene: TRBJ2-1
V gene: TRBV11-2

CDR3 protein: CASSPTGDGSGANVLTF
J gene: TRBJ2-6
V gene: TRBV5-5

CDR3 protein: CASSQDRLLGGTSYNEQFF
J gene: TRBJ2-1
V gene: TRBV4-1

CDR3 protein: CASSKTKGGRSTDTQYF
J gene: TRBJ2-3
V gene: TRBV21-1

CDR3 protein: CASSPLGGGILGEKLFF
J gene: TRBJ1-4
V gene: TRBV12-3/TRBV12-4

CDR3 protein: CASSPRTGGNSGANVLTF
J gene: TRBJ2-6
V gene: TRBV27

CDR3 protein: CASSLAGLFNEQFF
J gene: TRBJ2-1
V gene: TRBV7-2

CDR3 protein: CSARGRTEAFF
J gene: TRBJ1-1
V gene: TRBV20-1

CDR3 protein: CSASPGLNEQFF
J gene: TRBJ2-1
V gene: TRBV20-1

CDR3 protein: CASSLGLRGSEQYF
J gene: TRBJ2-7
V gene: TRBV11-3

CDR3 protein: CASSSDLNSGNTIYF
J gene: TRBJ1-3
V gene: TRBV5-5

CDR3 protein: CSALTWADSKGNNSPLHF
J gene: TRBJ1-6
V gene: TRBV20-1